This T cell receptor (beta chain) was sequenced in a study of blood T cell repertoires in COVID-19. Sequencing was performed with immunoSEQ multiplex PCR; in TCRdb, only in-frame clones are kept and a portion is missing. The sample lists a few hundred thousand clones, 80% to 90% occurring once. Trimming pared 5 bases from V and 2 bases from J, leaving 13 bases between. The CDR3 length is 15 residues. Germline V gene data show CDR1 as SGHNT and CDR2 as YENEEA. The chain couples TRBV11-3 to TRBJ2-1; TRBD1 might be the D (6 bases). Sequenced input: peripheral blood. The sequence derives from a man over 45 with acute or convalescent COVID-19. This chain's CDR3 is CASSPGTLTYNEQFF. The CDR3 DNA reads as TGTGCCAGCAGCCCCGGGACACTCACCTACAATGAGCAGTTCTTC.